This passage covers 23 T cell receptor beta chains from one sample sequenced in a study of breast tumors, draining lymph nodes, adjacent tissues. Samples came from axillary lymph nodes draining the breast cancer. Each CDR3 protein is one row after TCRdb ran MiXCR on the multiplex PCR reads. The sample has about 180,000 distinct CDR3 sequences, approximately 30% seen once. The sample comprised axillary lymph node tissue. The receptors stem from a female donor with breast cancer. Some clones in this sample may be carry-over from other donors' samples.

V usage is TRBV7-2 and J usage is TRBJ1-4; 7 positions agree with TRBD1. Germline trimming cut 1 base from V and 7 bases from J; bases unmatched to any gene: 3. The germline V gene has CDR1 SGHTA and CDR2 FQGNSA. CDR3 size: 14 residues. CDR3 amino acids: CASSLGGQSEKLFF. In DNA form, the CDR3 reads TGTGCCAGCAGCTTAGGGGGACAGAGTGAAAAACTGTTTTTT.

Many counts were recorded for this clonotype. The V gene is TRBV10-2, the J gene TRBJ1-2; perhaps TRBD1 as D (6 bases). CDR1 and CDR2 (germline): WSHSY, SAAADI. The CDR3 sequence is 13 residues long. Trimming left V 0 bases short and J 8 bases short, with 10 bases between. The CDR3 DNA reads TGCGCCAGCAGTGAGTCGGACAGCCTGGGCTACACCTTC. This gives the protein CASSESDSLGYTF.

There are a few counts of this clonotype. As the CDR3 is not closed by the conserved phenylalanine or tryptophan, this likely results from a read error. The V call is TRBV9, the J call TRBJ2-1; D remains unclear. Deletions cut 4 bases from V and 3 bases from J, with 8 bases between. The CDR3 loop spans 13 amino acids. The germline gives CDR1 SGDLS, CDR2 YYNGEE. The CDR3 DNA reads TGTGCCAGCAGCTCCCTAGACTACAATGAGCAGTTCTCC. Translation: CASSSLDYNEQFS.

The chain recombines TRBV7-9 with TRBJ2-1; either TRBD1 or TRBD2 may supply D (5 bases each). Germline CDR1 reads SEHNR; CDR2 reads FQNEAQ (reference sequence). The CDR3 sequence is 17 residues long. V was pared by 7 bases and J by 9 bases, with 28 bases between. The CDR3 bases are TGTGCCAGCACCCCACCCCTTTGGGACGCCGGCCGCTCTGAGCAGTTCTTC. Translation: CASTPPLWDAGRSEQFF.

On this clonotype: Lacking the conserved final phenylalanine or tryptophan, this CDR3 likely reflects a read error. The limits of the CDR3 on the DNA are not certain, so only TCRdb's listed CDR3 is given. The chain couples TRBV29-1 to TRBJ2-6; the table names TRBD1, a call not compared with the DNA. The CDR3 is 10 amino acids in total, end residues counted. Germline V gives CDR1 SQVTM, CDR2 ANQGSEA. The CDR3: CSANRGGLNT.

This clonotype was seen at least ten times. The genes are TRBV2 and TRBJ2-1; tentatively, D is TRBD2 (5 bases). CDR1 and CDR2 from the germline V gene are SNHLY and FYNNEI. The CDR3 is 13 residues long. Trimming stripped 7 bases from V and 4 bases from J, with 11 bases between. The CDR3 bases are TGTGCCAGCACGAGGGAGAGGTACAATGAGCAGTTCTTC. The encoded protein is CASTRERYNEQFF.

With regard to this clonotype: With a much larger clone just one base away, this may be a read error. V usage is TRBV5-4 and J usage is TRBJ2-2; tentatively, D is TRBD1 (6 bases). The CDR3 length is 16 residues. Germline CDR1 reads SGHNT; CDR2 reads YYREEE (reference sequence). This chain's CDR3 is CAISPLPGQRTGELFF. Here the CDR3 DNA reads TGTGCCATCAGCCCCCTCCCAGGACAGCGGACCGGGGAGCTGTTTTTT. Full variable domain (remainder filled in from reference TRBV5-4 and TRBJ2-2): ETGVTQSPTHLIKTRGQQVTLRCSSQSGHNTVSWYQQALGQGPQFIFQYYREEENGRGNFPPRFSGLQFPNYSSELNVNALELDDSALYLCAISPLPGQRTGELFFGEGSRLTVL.

The genes are TRBV5-4 and TRBJ2-7, with TRBD1 as a possible D gene (7 bases). The CDR3 is 15 residues long. Germline V gene lookup returns CDR1 SGHNT and CDR2 YYREEE (reference sequence). V was shortened by 0 bases and J by 4 bases, with 14 bases between the two germline ends. The CDR3 sequence: CASSLGRGLLYEQYF. CDR3 nucleotide sequence: TGTGCCAGCAGCTTGGGGAGGGGGCTTTTGTACGAGCAGTACTTC.

Notes on this clonotype: Sequence at one end of the junction differs from germline and may be a read error. The chain joins TRBV4-2 to TRBJ2-2; D might be TRBD2 (6 bases). Germline CDR1 reads LGHNA; CDR2 reads YNFKEQ. CDR3 length equals 15 residues. In DNA form, the CDR3 reads TGTGCCAGCAGCCAAGAAAGAGCTAGCGCCGGAGAGCTGTTTTTT. This gives the protein CASSQERASAGELFF.

This clonotype showed up many times. The chain has TRBV11-3 and TRBJ2-7; tentative D call: TRBD2 (6 bases). This CDR3 region has 16 residues. Trimming cost V 1 base and J 2 bases, with 15 bases left between them. Germline CDR1 reads SGHNT; CDR2 reads YENEEA. The CDR3 bases are TGTGCCAGCAGCTTAGGACCGACGGGGGATACCTACGAGCAGTACTTC. Protein sequence: CASSLGPTGDTYEQYF.

The V gene is TRBV11-2, the J gene TRBJ1-2, with TRBD1 matching 11 bases. Trimming at V came to 5 bases and at J to 7 bases, leaving 12 bases not matched to a gene. The germline V gene encodes CDR1 SGHAT and CDR2 FQNNGV. CDR3 size: 16 residues. As DNA, the CDR3 is TGTGCCAGCAGCCCGGTCGGGACAGGGGGTATCTCTGGCTACACCTTC. Amino acids: CASSPVGTGGISGYTF.

This clonotype occurred many times. The V call is TRBV5-1, the J call TRBJ1-3, with 10 bases aligning to TRBD1. This CDR3 is 15 amino acids long. The J segment lost 0 bases and the V segment lost 3 bases, leaving 0 bases of the junction unmatched. Germline CDR1 and CDR2: SGHRS and YFSETQ. In DNA form, the CDR3 reads TGCGCCAGCAGCTGGGACAGGGGCTCTGGAAACACCATATATTTT. Translating gives CASSWDRGSGNTIYF. Drawing the rest from reference TRBV5-1 and TRBJ1-3, the complete variable domain is KAGVTQTPRYLIKTRGQQVTLSCSPISGHRSVSWYQQTPGQGLQFLFEYFSETQRNKGNFPGRFSGRQFSNSRSEMNVSTLELGDSALYLCASSWDRGSGNTIYFGEGSWLTVV.

This chain joins TRBV6-1 and TRBJ1-3, with D possibly TRBD1 on 5 matching bases. The DNA end is more similar to TRBJ1-1, so the J call may be wrong. The germline V gene encodes CDR1 MNHNS and CDR2 SASEGT. The CDR3 has 13 amino acids. As DNA, the CDR3 is TGTGCCAGCAGTCTCATGCAGGGAACTGAAGCTTTCTTT. This sequence encodes CASSLMQGTEAFF.

This clonotype was observed many times. V is TRBV6-2 or TRBV6-3 and J is TRBJ1-5; TRBD1 matches at 9 bases. This CDR3 is 15 amino acids long. J lost 11 bases, V lost 2 bases, and 10 bases had no gene match. Germline CDR1 is MNHEY and CDR2 is SVGEGT. The CDR3, as DNA: TGTGCCAGCAGTTACCCGGGACAGGGTACGTGGGCCCAGCATTTT. It translates to CASSYPGQGTWAQHF.

This clonotype was found many times. This chain uses TRBV20-1 with TRBJ1-5; 7 nucleotides match TRBD1. After removal of 4 bases from V and 3 bases from J, the junction contained 3 bases not matched to a gene. This CDR3 is built from 13 residues. Germline V gives CDR1 DFQATT, CDR2 SNEGSKA (reference sequence). CDR3 in DNA: TGCAGTGCTATACAGGGGAACAATCAGCCCCAGCATTTT. Encoded protein: CSAIQGNNQPQHF.

The chain has TRBV12-3 or TRBV12-4 and TRBJ2-5; D may be TRBD1 or TRBD2 (5 bases each). V was pared by 4 bases and J by 5 bases, with 17 bases between. The CDR3 covers 15 residues. The CDR3 nucleotides read TGTGCCAGCAGTTCAACTGGGGGTTGGGTGGAGACCCAGTACTTC. Translating gives CASSSTGGWVETQYF.

For this clonotype: A much more abundant neighbour one base away suggests this may be a read error. J is TRBJ2-1 and V is TRBV20-1; 9 bases match TRBD2. CDR1 DFQATT and CDR2 SNEGSKA come from the germline V gene (reference sequence). This CDR3 has 14 amino acids. V was clipped by 5 bases and J by 4 bases; unmatched bases: 6. CDR3 coding DNA: TGCAGTGCTTGGGGGACTAGCAGTTACAATGAGCAGTTCTTC. Protein: CSAWGTSSYNEQFF.

This clonotype was observed at least ten times. J is TRBJ2-1 and V is TRBV5-6; TRBD1 agrees at 7 bases. Germline CDR1 SGHDT, CDR2 YYEEEE. J gave up 5 bases and V 4 bases, and 15 bases lay outside the gene matches. There are 17 residues in the CDR3. CDR3 residues: CASSPTRTGRKDNEQFF. CDR3 DNA: TGTGCCAGCAGCCCCACCCGGACAGGAAGGAAAGACAATGAGCAGTTCTTC.

This clonotype showed up many times. The genes are TRBV10-2 and TRBJ1-6, with 10 bases fitting TRBD1. Germline V gene data show CDR1 as WSHSY and CDR2 as SAAADI. This CDR3 contains 16 residues. The junction had 11 bases not matched to a gene; V was cut back by 5 bases and J by 10 bases. CDR3 loop: CASSSRTGGFGSPLHF. DNA of the CDR3: TGCGCCAGCAGTTCCAGGACAGGGGGGTTTGGATCACCCCTCCACTTT.

As regards this clonotype: Given a much more abundant clone one base away, this may be a read error. DNA of the CDR3: TGTGCCAGCAGCAGCACAGGGAGGAAGTACTTC. It encodes CASSSTGRKYF. The chain joins TRBV11-2 to TRBJ2-7, with D perhaps matching TRBD1 or TRBD2 (6 bases each). In germline, CDR1 is SGHAT, CDR2 FQNNGV. The CDR3 totals 11 residues. The germline V and J ends were trimmed by 5 bases and 11 bases, with 13 bases remaining between them.

In its sample, this clonotype was seen many times. The CDR3 is CSAYLAGPSGEQYF. For the CDR3, the DNA is TGCAGTGCGTATTTAGCGGGTCCCTCGGGCGAGCAGTACTTC. This chain links TRBV20-1 with TRBJ2-7; 7 bases match TRBD2. The CDR3 is 14 amino acids. With V trimmed by 6 bases and J by 6 bases, 14 bases remained unmatched. Germline V gene data show CDR1 as DFQATT and CDR2 as SNEGSKA (reference sequence).

This clonotype was detected ten times or more. V and J are TRBV7-8 and TRBJ2-1; D ambiguous. The CDR3 runs to 15 residues. Trimming stripped 1 base from V and 2 bases from J, with 9 bases between. CDR1 and CDR2 (germline): SGHVS, FQNEAQ. The CDR3 sequence is CASSLGGLPYNEQFF. CDR3 DNA: TGTGCCAGCAGCTTAGGTGGGCTGCCCTACAATGAGCAGTTCTTC.

The gene calls are TRBV19 and TRBJ2-5; 8 bases are a match to TRBD1. After removal of 6 bases from V and 5 bases from J, the junction contained 5 bases not matched to a gene. The CDR3 covers 13 residues. Per germline, CDR1 LNHDA and CDR2 SQIVND (reference sequence). The CDR3, as DNA: TGTGCCAGTAGCCTTAGGACAGGGGAGACCCAGTACTTC. Residues: CASSLRTGETQYF. The full variable domain, with the rest looked up from reference TRBV19 and TRBJ2-5, is DGGITQSPKYLFRKEGQNVTLSCEQNLNHDAMYWYRQDPGQGLRLIYYSQIVNDFQKGDIAEGYSVSREKKESFPLTVTSAQKNPTAFYLCASSLRTGETQYFGPGTRLLVL.